The rows below give T cell receptor beta chains drawn from one sample of a study of blood T cell repertoires in COVID-19. The method was immunoSEQ multiplex PCR; TCRdb's version includes in-frame clones alone and lacks a portion of them. The sample includes around 170,000 clones, over 75% of them seen just once. Sequenced sample: peripheral blood. The source of these receptors is a man aged 65-85 years with active or convalescent COVID-19. Each CDR3 is given with its conserved first and last residue. A D gene is named only where the DNA matches it firmly. Some rows have no size entry. The others give once, few or many, or a class for an expanded clone.

j_call: TRBJ2-3
d_call: NA
v_call: TRBV7-9
clone_size: NA
cdr3_nt: TGTGCCAGCAGCCGCCTGGAGGTTCCCACAGATACGCAGTATTTT
cdr3_aa: CASSRLEVPTDTQYF

j_call: TRBJ2-7
d_call: TRBD1
v_call: TRBV24-1
clone_size: NA
cdr3_nt: TGTGCCACCTACGCCGGGACAGGGCCCTACGAGCAGTACTTC
cdr3_aa: CATYAGTGPYEQYF

j_call: TRBJ2-1
d_call: NA
v_call: TRBV24-1
clone_size: once
cdr3_nt: TGTGCCACCAGTGATTTGCATGACTTAGAGCAGTTCTTC
cdr3_aa: CATSDLHDLEQFF

j_call: TRBJ1-6
d_call: TRBD1
v_call: TRBV7-9
clone_size: NA
cdr3_nt: TGTGCCAGCAGGCCAGGGACAGGGCGATCACCCCTCCACTTT
cdr3_aa: CASRPGTGRSPLHF

j_call: TRBJ1-6
d_call: NA
v_call: TRBV9
clone_size: NA
cdr3_nt: TGTGCCAGCAGCGTAGAGGTGGGCAGGGATTCACCCCTCCACTTT
cdr3_aa: CASSVEVGRDSPLHF

j_call: TRBJ1-3
d_call: NA
v_call: TRBV5-7
clone_size: NA
cdr3_nt: TGTGCCAAGATACCTACAGGTCGTAGTCCTGGAAACACCATATATTTT
cdr3_aa: CAKIPTGRSPGNTIYF

j_call: TRBJ1-4
d_call: NA
v_call: TRBV4-2
clone_size: NA
cdr3_nt: TGTGCCAGCAGCCAGTGGGGGGGAGCAACTAATGAAAAACTGTTTTTT
cdr3_aa: CASSQWGGATNEKLFF

j_call: TRBJ1-2
d_call: TRBD1
v_call: TRBV5-1
clone_size: NA
cdr3_nt: TGCGCCAGCAGCCCCGGGACAGGGAAACCCGAGGGCTACACCTTC
cdr3_aa: CASSPGTGKPEGYTF

j_call: TRBJ2-5
d_call: TRBD2
v_call: TRBV28
clone_size: NA
cdr3_nt: TGTGCCAGCAGTTCCGCGGGAGGGCCAGAGACCCAGTACTTC
cdr3_aa: CASSSAGGPETQYF

j_call: TRBJ1-2
d_call: NA
v_call: TRBV5-1
clone_size: NA
cdr3_nt: TGCGCCAGCAGCTTGAGCCCTTCAGACGGAGGCTATGGCTACACCTTC
cdr3_aa: CASSLSPSDGGYGYTF

j_call: TRBJ2-1
d_call: NA
v_call: TRBV7-3
clone_size: few
cdr3_nt: TGTGCCAGCAGCCCCCCATCAACTAATGAGCAGTTCTTC
cdr3_aa: CASSPPSTNEQFF

j_call: TRBJ1-2
d_call: NA
v_call: TRBV5-6
clone_size: NA
cdr3_nt: TGTGCCAGCAGCTACGACAGGAACTATGGCTACACCTTC
cdr3_aa: CASSYDRNYGYTF

j_call: TRBJ2-6
d_call: NA
v_call: TRBV6-5
clone_size: NA
cdr3_nt: TGTGCCAGCAGTTACGGGGCCTCTGGGGCCAACGTCCTGACTTTC
cdr3_aa: CASSYGASGANVLTF

j_call: TRBJ1-5
d_call: TRBD1
v_call: TRBV29-1
clone_size: NA
cdr3_nt: TGCAGCGTCGGACAGGGGGTTCAGCCCCAGCATTTT
cdr3_aa: CSVGQGVQPQHF

j_call: TRBJ1-2
d_call: NA
v_call: TRBV30
clone_size: NA
cdr3_nt: TGTGCCTGGAGTTCCCCGGTGACAGGTTTCTTTTATGGCTACACCTTC
cdr3_aa: CAWSSPVTGFFYGYTF

j_call: TRBJ1-5
d_call: TRBD1
v_call: TRBV12-3/TRBV12-4
clone_size: NA
cdr3_nt: TGTGCCAGCAGTTTAGCAGGGGGCCAGCCCCAGCATTTT
cdr3_aa: CASSLAGGQPQHF

j_call: TRBJ1-2
d_call: TRBD1
v_call: TRBV4-1
clone_size: NA
cdr3_nt: TGCGCCAGCAGCCGAGACCGGGACAGGGGGCGTTCTAACTATGGCTACACCTTC
cdr3_aa: CASSRDRDRGRSNYGYTF

j_call: TRBJ2-1
d_call: TRBD2
v_call: TRBV9
clone_size: NA
cdr3_nt: TGTGCCAGCAGCGTATCCGGACTAGCGGGAGGGAACTCCTACAATGAGCAGTTCTTC
cdr3_aa: CASSVSGLAGGNSYNEQFF

j_call: TRBJ2-7
d_call: NA
v_call: TRBV5-4
clone_size: few
cdr3_nt: TGTGCCAGCAGCTCCAGCTACGAGCAGTACTTC
cdr3_aa: CASSSSYEQYF

j_call: TRBJ2-5
d_call: TRBD2
v_call: TRBV10-3
clone_size: NA
cdr3_nt: TGTGCCATCAGTACACCGGGACTAGCGGGAGTGGGGCAAGAGACCCAGTACTTC
cdr3_aa: CAISTPGLAGVGQETQYF

j_call: TRBJ1-2
d_call: NA
v_call: TRBV18
clone_size: NA
cdr3_nt: TGTGCCAGCTCACCAAGCAGGGGTGGCTACACCTTC
cdr3_aa: CASSPSRGGYTF

j_call: TRBJ2-1
d_call: NA
v_call: TRBV6-6
clone_size: NA
cdr3_nt: TGTGCCAGCACCCCACCTAGGCGGGGTGGGGGCAATGAGCAGTTCTTC
cdr3_aa: CASTPPRRGGGNEQFF

j_call: TRBJ1-1
d_call: NA
v_call: TRBV30
clone_size: NA
cdr3_nt: TGTGCCTGGAGAACAGGAATCCGTGAAGCTTTCTTT
cdr3_aa: CAWRTGIREAFF

j_call: TRBJ2-7
d_call: NA
v_call: TRBV7-9
clone_size: NA
cdr3_nt: TGTGCCAGCAGCCCCAGGGCCGATTCTGTCCCCTACGAGCAGTACTTC
cdr3_aa: CASSPRADSVPYEQYF

j_call: TRBJ2-1
d_call: NA
v_call: TRBV6-5
clone_size: NA
cdr3_nt: TGTGCCAGCAGTTACTCTGGGCGGGACAATGAGCAGTTCTTC
cdr3_aa: CASSYSGRDNEQFF

j_call: TRBJ1-1
d_call: TRBD1
v_call: TRBV7-3
clone_size: NA
cdr3_nt: TGTGCCAGCAGCCGACAGGGGAGGGCAACTGAAGCTTTCTTT
cdr3_aa: CASSRQGRATEAFF

j_call: TRBJ1-4
d_call: TRBD1
v_call: TRBV5-1
clone_size: few
cdr3_nt: TGCGCCAGCAGCCTTCGACAGGGGTTTGATGAAAAACTGTTTTTT
cdr3_aa: CASSLRQGFDEKLFF

j_call: TRBJ2-4
d_call: NA
v_call: TRBV18
clone_size: once
cdr3_nt: TGTGCCAGCTCCGACGGGGCCAAAAACATTCAGTACTTC
cdr3_aa: CASSDGAKNIQYF

j_call: TRBJ2-5
d_call: NA
v_call: TRBV7-9
clone_size: NA
cdr3_nt: TGTGCCAGCAGCTTCTCCCAGGGAGAGACCCAGTACTTC
cdr3_aa: CASSFSQGETQYF

j_call: TRBJ1-2
d_call: NA
v_call: TRBV3-1/TRBV3-2
clone_size: NA
cdr3_nt: TGTGCCAGCAGCCAAGATCTGGGGGGGGCCATTGGCTACACCTTC
cdr3_aa: CASSQDLGGAIGYTF

j_call: TRBJ1-1
d_call: TRBD1
v_call: TRBV30
clone_size: NA
cdr3_nt: TGTGCCTGGGTGAAGGGACAGAGAGACACTGAAGCTTTCTTT
cdr3_aa: CAWVKGQRDTEAFF

j_call: TRBJ1-1
d_call: NA
v_call: TRBV11-2
clone_size: NA
cdr3_nt: TGTGCCAGCAGCTTAATACAGAACACTGAAGCTTTCTTT
cdr3_aa: CASSLIQNTEAFF